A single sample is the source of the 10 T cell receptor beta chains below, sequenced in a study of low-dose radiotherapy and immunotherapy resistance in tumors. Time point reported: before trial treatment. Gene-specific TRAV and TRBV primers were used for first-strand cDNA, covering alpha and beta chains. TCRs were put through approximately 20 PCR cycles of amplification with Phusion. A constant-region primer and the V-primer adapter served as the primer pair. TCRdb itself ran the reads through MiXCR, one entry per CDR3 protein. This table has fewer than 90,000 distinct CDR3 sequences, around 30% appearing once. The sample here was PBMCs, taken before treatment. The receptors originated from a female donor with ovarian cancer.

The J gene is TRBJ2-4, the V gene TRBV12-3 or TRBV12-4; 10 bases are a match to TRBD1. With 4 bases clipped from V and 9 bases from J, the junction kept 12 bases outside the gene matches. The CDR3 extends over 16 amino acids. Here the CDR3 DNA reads TGTGCCAGCAGTTCATACCTGGGACAGGGGTTGAGCATTCAGTACTTC. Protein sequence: CASSSYLGQGLSIQYF.

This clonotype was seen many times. CDR3 sequence (DNA): TGTGCCTGGAGTGTACTGGGACAGGGTTTTACAGATACGCAGTATTTT. It encodes CAWSVLGQGFTDTQYF. The V call is TRBV30, the J call TRBJ2-3; 9 bases are a match to TRBD1. V shed 0 bases and J 3 bases; nucleotides not matched to a gene: 7. The CDR3 runs 16 residues. Germline lookup yields CDR1 GTSNPN and CDR2 SVGIG (reference sequence).

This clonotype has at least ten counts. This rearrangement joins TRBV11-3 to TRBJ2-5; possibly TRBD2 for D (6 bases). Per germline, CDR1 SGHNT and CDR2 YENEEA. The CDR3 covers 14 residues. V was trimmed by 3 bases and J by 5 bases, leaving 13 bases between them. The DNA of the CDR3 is TGTGCCAGCAGCTTCCCGGCGGGAACGGAGACCCAGTACTTC. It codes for CASSFPAGTETQYF.

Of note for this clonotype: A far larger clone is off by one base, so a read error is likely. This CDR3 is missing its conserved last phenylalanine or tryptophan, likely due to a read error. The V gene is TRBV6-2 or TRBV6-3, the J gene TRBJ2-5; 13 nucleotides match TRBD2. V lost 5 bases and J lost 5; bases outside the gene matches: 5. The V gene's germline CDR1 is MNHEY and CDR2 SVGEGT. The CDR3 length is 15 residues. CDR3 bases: TGTGCCAGCAGTGGACTAGCGGGAGAAGGGGAGACCCAGTACTTA. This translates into CASSGLAGEGETQYL.

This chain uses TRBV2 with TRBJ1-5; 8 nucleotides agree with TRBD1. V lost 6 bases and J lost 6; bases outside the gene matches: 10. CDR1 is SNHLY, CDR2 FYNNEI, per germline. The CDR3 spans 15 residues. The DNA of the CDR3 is TGTGCCAGCAGGGAACTTACAGGGGGAGGTCAGCCCCAGCATTTT. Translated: CASRELTGGGQPQHF.

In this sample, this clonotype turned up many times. The CDR3 region has the DNA TGTGCCAGCAGTTACCAACTAGCGGAAAATGAGCAGTTCTTC. This translates into CASSYQLAENEQFF. The chain couples TRBV6-2 or TRBV6-3 to TRBJ2-1, with TRBD2 matching 8 bases. Trimming removed 2 bases from V and 7 bases from J; junction bases left unmatched: 4. This CDR3 region has 14 residues. CDR1 and CDR2 (germline): MNHEY, SVGEGT.

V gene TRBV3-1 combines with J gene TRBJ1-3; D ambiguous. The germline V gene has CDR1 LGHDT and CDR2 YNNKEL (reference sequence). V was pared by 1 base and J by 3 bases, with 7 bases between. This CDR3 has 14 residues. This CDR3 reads CASSQGGNGNTIYF. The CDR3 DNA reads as TGTGCCAGCAGCCAAGGGGGAAATGGAAACACCATATATTTT.

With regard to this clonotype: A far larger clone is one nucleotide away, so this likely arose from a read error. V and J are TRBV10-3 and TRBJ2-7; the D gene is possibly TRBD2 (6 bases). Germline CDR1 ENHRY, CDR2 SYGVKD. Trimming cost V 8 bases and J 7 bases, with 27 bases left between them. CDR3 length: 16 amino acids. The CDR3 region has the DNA TGTGCCATCTCATTCTCCCGGGAGTCTGCCTACAATGAGCAGTACTTC. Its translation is CAISFSRESAYNEQYF.

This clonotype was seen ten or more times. CDR3 DNA: TGTGCCAGCAGCTTCTGGGGGGCAGATACGCAGTATTTT. Its translation: CASSFWGADTQYF. The chain uses TRBV7-9 and TRBJ2-3, with D tentatively TRBD2 (6 bases). This CDR3 comprises 13 residues. In germline, CDR1 is SEHNR, CDR2 FQNEAQ (reference sequence). Between the trimmed V and J ends, which lost 3 bases and 4 bases, there was a span of 8 bases.

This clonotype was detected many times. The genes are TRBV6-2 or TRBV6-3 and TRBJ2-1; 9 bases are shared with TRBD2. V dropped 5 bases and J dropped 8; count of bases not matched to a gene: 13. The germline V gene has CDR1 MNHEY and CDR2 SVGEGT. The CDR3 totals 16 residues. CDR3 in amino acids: CASSKIAGVTLDEQFF. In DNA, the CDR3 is TGTGCCAGCAGTAAAATAGCGGGAGTGACGTTAGATGAGCAGTTCTTC.